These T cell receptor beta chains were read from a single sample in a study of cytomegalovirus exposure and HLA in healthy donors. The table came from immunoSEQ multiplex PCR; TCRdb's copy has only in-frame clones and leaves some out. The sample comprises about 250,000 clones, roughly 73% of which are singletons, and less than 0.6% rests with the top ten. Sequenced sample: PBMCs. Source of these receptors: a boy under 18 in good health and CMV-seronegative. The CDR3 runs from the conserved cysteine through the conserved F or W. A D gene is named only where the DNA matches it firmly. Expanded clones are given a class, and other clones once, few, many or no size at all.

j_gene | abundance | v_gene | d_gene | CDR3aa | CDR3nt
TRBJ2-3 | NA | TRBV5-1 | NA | CASSREARDTQYF | TGCGCCAGCAGCCGAGAAGCAAGAGATACGCAGTATTTT
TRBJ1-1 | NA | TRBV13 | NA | CASSPPTQDEAFF | TGTGCCAGCAGCCCGCCAACTCAGGATGAAGCTTTCTTT
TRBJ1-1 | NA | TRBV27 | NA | CASSLQGLSNTEAFF | TGTGCCAGCAGTTTACAGGGACTCTCGAACACTGAAGCTTTCTTT
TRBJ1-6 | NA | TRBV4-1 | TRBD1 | CASSRLLGGGSPLHF | TGCGCCAGCAGCCGTCTCTTAGGGGGCGGATCACCCCTCCACTTT
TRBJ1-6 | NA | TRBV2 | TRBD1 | CASRPDRGGSPLHF | TGTGCCAGCAGGCCGGACAGGGGAGGCTCACCCCTCCACTTT
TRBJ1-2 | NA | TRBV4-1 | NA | CASSQVANYGYTF | TGCGCCAGCAGCCAAGTAGCTAACTATGGCTACACCTTC
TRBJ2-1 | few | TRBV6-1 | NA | CATSLLSSYNEQFF | TGTGCTACGAGCCTACTAAGCTCCTACAATGAGCAGTTCTTC
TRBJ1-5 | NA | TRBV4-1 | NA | CASSQDGGARGYQPQHF | TGCGCCAGCAGCCAAGACGGGGGAGCAAGGGGCTATCAGCCCCAGCATTTT
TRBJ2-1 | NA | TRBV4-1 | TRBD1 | CASSQARDRGRTRFF | TGCGCCAGCAGCCAAGCCCGGGACAGGGGTCGAACTCGGTTCTTC
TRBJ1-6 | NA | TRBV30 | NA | CAWSIWHSRNSPLHF | TGTGCCTGGAGTATTTGGCACTCTAGAAATTCACCCCTCCACTTT
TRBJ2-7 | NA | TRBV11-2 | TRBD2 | CASSPRGGAYEQYF | TGTGCCAGCAGCCCCCGGGGAGGGGCCTACGAGCAGTACTTC
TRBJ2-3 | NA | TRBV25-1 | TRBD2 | CASRRGWLAGGDADTQYF | TGTGCCAGCAGGAGGGGGTGGCTAGCGGGGGGGGACGCCGATACGCAGTATTTT
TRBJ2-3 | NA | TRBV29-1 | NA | CSVAGGNGTDTQYF | TGCAGCGTTGCAGGGGGGAATGGCACAGATACGCAGTATTTT
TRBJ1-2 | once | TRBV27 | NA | CASSPLGGDYGYTF | TGTGCCAGCAGCCCTTTGGGGGGTGACTATGGCTACACCTTC
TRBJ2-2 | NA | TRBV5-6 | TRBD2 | CASSLGRLAGGLFF | TGTGCCAGCAGCTTGGGGAGACTAGCGGGAGGACTGTTTTTT
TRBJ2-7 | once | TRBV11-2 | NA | CASSLGQGCEQYF | TGTGCCAGCAGCTTAGGGCAGGGGTGCGAGCAGTACTTC
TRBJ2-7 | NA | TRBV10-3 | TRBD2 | CAISESLAGGPGEQYF | TGTGCCATCAGTGAGTCGCTAGCGGGAGGGCCGGGTGAGCAGTACTTC
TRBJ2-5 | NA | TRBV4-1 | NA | CASSQPSGGAGETQYF | TGCGCCAGCAGCCAGCCCTCGGGGGGCGCAGGAGAGACCCAGTACTTC
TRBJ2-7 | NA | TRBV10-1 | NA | CASSSDRSYEQYF | TGCGCCAGCAGTTCCGACAGGTCCTACGAGCAGTACTTC
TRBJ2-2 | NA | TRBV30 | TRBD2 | CAWSVGGGHTGELFF | TGTGCCTGGAGTGTAGGCGGGGGACACACCGGGGAGCTGTTTTTT
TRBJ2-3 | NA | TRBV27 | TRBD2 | CASSSLLAGSFTDTQYF | TGTGCCAGCAGTTCGCTACTAGCGGGGTCCTTCACAGATACGCAGTATTTT
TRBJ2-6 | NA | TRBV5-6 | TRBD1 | CASAGGSGANVLTF | TGTGCCAGCGCAGGGGGCTCTGGGGCCAACGTCCTGACTTTC
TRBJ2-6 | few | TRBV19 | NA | CASSLTETSGANVLTF | TGTGCCAGTAGTCTGACAGAAACCTCTGGGGCCAACGTCCTGACTTTC
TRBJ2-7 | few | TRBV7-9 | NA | CASSVVGAVPYEQYF | TGTGCCAGCAGCGTGGTTGGAGCCGTTCCCTACGAGCAGTACTTC
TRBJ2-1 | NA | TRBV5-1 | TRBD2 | CASSPGLAGVEQFF | TGCGCCAGCAGTCCGGGACTAGCGGGAGTGGAGCAGTTCTTC
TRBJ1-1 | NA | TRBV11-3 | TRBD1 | CASSFLTGDTEAFF | TGTGCCAGCAGCTTTCTCACAGGGGACACTGAAGCTTTCTTT
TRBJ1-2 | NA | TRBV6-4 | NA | CASSASGSYGYTF | TGTGCCAGCAGTGCGTCGGGGAGCTATGGCTACACCTTC
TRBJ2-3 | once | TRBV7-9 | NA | CASSFLAKSTDTQYF | TGTGCCAGCAGCTTTCTAGCGAAAAGCACAGATACGCAGTATTTT
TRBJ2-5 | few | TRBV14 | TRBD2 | CASSRSLTSGYQETQYF | TGTGCCAGCAGCCGGTCTTTGACTAGCGGATACCAAGAGACCCAGTACTTC
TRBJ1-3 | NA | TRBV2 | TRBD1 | CASRNHRGRSGNTIYF | TGTGCCAGCAGGAACCACAGGGGGAGGTCTGGAAACACCATATATTTT
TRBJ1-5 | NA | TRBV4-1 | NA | CASSPFGGNQPQHF | TGCGCCAGCAGCCCGTTCGGAGGAAATCAGCCCCAGCATTTT
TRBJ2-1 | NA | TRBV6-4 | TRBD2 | CASSITGTSGYEQFF | TGTGCCAGCAGCATTACCGGGACTAGCGGCTATGAGCAGTTCTTC
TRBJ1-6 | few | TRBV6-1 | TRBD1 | CASTRDRWTLHF | TGTGCCAGCACCAGGGACAGGTGGACCCTCCACTTT
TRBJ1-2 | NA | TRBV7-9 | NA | CASSLGASYYGYTF | TGTGCCAGCAGCTTAGGGGCCTCCTACTATGGCTACACCTTC
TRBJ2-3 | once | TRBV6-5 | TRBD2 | CASSRLAGSTDTQYF | TGTGCCAGCAGCAGATTAGCGGGGAGCACAGATACGCAGTATTTT
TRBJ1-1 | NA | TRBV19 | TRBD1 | CASSDRGGWSSTEAFF | TGTGCCAGTAGTGACAGGGGCGGGTGGTCTTCCACTGAAGCTTTCTTT
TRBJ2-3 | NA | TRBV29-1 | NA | CSVRSGEGTDTQYF | TGCAGCGTTAGGTCGGGAGAGGGCACAGATACGCAGTATTTT
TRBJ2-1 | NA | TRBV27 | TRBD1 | CASSRRQGAILADEQFF | TGTGCCAGCAGCCGTAGACAGGGGGCAATTCTGGCGGATGAGCAGTTCTTC
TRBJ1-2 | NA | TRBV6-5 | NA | CASSLRHLGGAHGYTF | TGTGCCAGCAGTTTACGCCACCTAGGAGGGGCCCATGGCTACACCTTC
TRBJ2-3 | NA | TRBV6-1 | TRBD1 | CASSEGQGWSTDTQYF | TGTGCCAGCAGTGAAGGACAGGGATGGAGCACAGATACGCAGTATTTT
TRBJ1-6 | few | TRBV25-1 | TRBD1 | CASTDRVNSPLHF | TGTGCCAGCACCGACAGGGTAAATTCACCCCTCCACTTT
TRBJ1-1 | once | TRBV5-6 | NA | CASSLGGLDTEAFF | TGTGCCAGCAGCTTGGGGGGGCTTGACACTGAAGCTTTCTTT
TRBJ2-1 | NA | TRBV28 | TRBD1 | CASSPTGENEQFF | TGTGCCAGCAGTCCGACAGGGGAAAATGAGCAGTTCTTC
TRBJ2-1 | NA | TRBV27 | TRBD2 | CASKHSRGGMGNEQFF | TGTGCCAGCAAGCACTCGCGGGGGGGGATGGGTAATGAGCAGTTCTTC
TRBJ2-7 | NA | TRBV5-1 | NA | CARKTLGGNSLYEQYF | TGCGCCAGGAAGACCCTTGGAGGCAATTCCCTCTACGAGCAGTACTTC
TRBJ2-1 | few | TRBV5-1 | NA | CASSLVYSRNEQFF | TGCGCCAGCAGCTTGGTCTATTCGCGCAATGAGCAGTTCTTC
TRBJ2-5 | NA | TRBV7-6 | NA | CASSLRDVAFQETQYF | TGTGCCAGCAGCTTAAGGGATGTAGCGTTCCAAGAGACCCAGTACTTC
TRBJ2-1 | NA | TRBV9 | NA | CASSVVGESLSYNEQFF | TGTGCCAGCAGCGTAGTCGGAGAGTCTCTTTCCTACAATGAGCAGTTCTTC
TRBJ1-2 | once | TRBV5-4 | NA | CASSPDSSYGYTF | TGTGCCAGCAGCCCGGACAGCTCCTATGGCTACACCTTC
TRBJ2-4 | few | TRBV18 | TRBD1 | CASSPYRDRAEDIQYF | TGTGCCAGCTCACCTTACCGGGACAGGGCTGAGGACATTCAGTACTTC
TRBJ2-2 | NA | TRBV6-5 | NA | CASSLSLNTGELFF | TGTGCCAGCAGTTTATCTTTGAACACCGGGGAGCTGTTTTTT
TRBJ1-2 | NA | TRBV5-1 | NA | CASSHDGSYGYTF | TGCGCCAGCAGCCACGATGGCTCCTATGGCTACACCTTC
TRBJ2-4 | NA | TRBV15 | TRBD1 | CAISGGGMAKNIQYF | TGTGCGATCTCAGGGGGCGGGATGGCCAAAAACATTCAGTACTTC